A single T cell receptor (beta chain) is shown here with its context. This sample stems from a study of T cell changes during pregnancy in multiple sclerosis. TCRdb's table, derived via immunoSEQ multiplex PCR, lists solely in-frame clones and lacks some. The table has 50,000 to 80,000 clones, about 91% seen once. The CDR3 has 16 residues. The junction had 10 bases not matched to a gene; V was cut back by 0 bases and J by 10 bases. Germline V CDR1 and CDR2: SGHDT, YYEEEE. The starting material was CD8+ T cells from peripheral blood mononuclear cells, obtained before pregnancy. This receptor was obtained from a female donor with multiple sclerosis, enrolled in a pregnancy study. The chain is built from TRBV5-6 and TRBJ1-6; 7 bases fit TRBD1. The CDR3 DNA reads TGTGCCAGCAGCTTGGCCGGTGGAACAGGGGTATCACCCCTCCACTTT. This sequence encodes CASSLAGGTGVSPLHF.